The rows below give T cell receptor beta chains drawn from one sample of a study of EBV T-cell therapy then PD-1 blockade in nasopharyngeal carcinoma. This table comes from immunoSEQ multiplex PCR, and its TCRdb copy is limited to in-frame clones, with some not included. The sample records some 17,000 clones, 80% to 85% being singletons. These receptors are not linked to any known antigen. The sequences come from CD8+ T cells from blood, collected at day 0 from a patient whose treatment included autologous EBV-specific T cells and nivolumab. The receptors were gathered from a man in his forties with nasopharyngeal carcinoma. CDR3s include the opening cysteine and the closing phenylalanine or tryptophan. Fields, in order: J gene, V gene, CDR3 protein.

TRBJ2-1,TRBV7-6,CASSPTTGGSYNEQFF
TRBJ2-3,TRBV21-1,CASSKAPHRRNTDTQYF
TRBJ2-1,TRBV27,CASSPVAGGPREQFF
TRBJ1-4,TRBV10-3,CAISEGGLDEKLFF
TRBJ2-1,TRBV5-1,CASSSSGGAFYNEQFF
TRBJ2-2,TRBV6-4,CASSDRGNTGELFF
TRBJ2-4,TRBV7-3,CASSLTQGNIQYF
TRBJ2-7,TRBV7-8,CAIDRGLSPYEQYF
TRBJ2-1,TRBV9,CASSVVGTSGGYNEQFF
TRBJ1-2,TRBV7-2,CASILLPGDYGYTF
TRBJ2-7,TRBV6-2/TRBV6-3,CASSYESNRMGYEQYF
TRBJ2-6,TRBV6-4,CASSSGTGFTGANVLTF
TRBJ2-1,TRBV19,CASSIGPFAARDNEQFF
TRBJ2-1,TRBV7-9,CASSLGDRQFF
TRBJ1-4,TRBV2,CASSDYNPTNEKLFF
TRBJ2-1,TRBV21-1,CASSKAEGQGYVDEQFF
TRBJ1-5,TRBV15,CATSSDHSNQPQHF
TRBJ2-7,TRBV7-9,CASSGTPYYEQYF
TRBJ2-2,TRBV3-1/TRBV3-2,CASSQQSSGEINTGELFF
TRBJ2-7,TRBV7-6,CASSLAWGRSSYEQYF
TRBJ1-6,TRBV14,CASSQDSLGHEFHF
TRBJ2-1,TRBV4-2,CASSQVTGTSGGEQFF
TRBJ1-5,TRBV4-1,CASSQGDRGYQPQHF
TRBJ2-1,TRBV6-4,CASSDSSGGANEQFF
TRBJ2-3,TRBV19,CASSIQGGVGTDTQYF
TRBJ2-2,TRBV7-6,CASSLYQVTGELFF
TRBJ1-2,TRBV28,CASRGDPGPPNYGYTF
TRBJ2-7,TRBV4-1,CASSQWGPQGFYEQYF
TRBJ2-5,TRBV9,CASSVEDRDRETQYF
TRBJ1-1,TRBV6-2/TRBV6-3,CASSYRGAGTEAFF
TRBJ2-1,TRBV4-1,CASSQRSGYDEQFF
TRBJ2-5,TRBV9,CASSAQVRGETQYF
TRBJ2-7,TRBV10-3,CATSGTSHRYEQYF
TRBJ2-2,TRBV30,CACWGGNATGELFF
TRBJ2-3,TRBV9,CASSGYTDTQYF
TRBJ1-2,TRBV30,CAWSWTSAWPVYGYTF
TRBJ2-7,TRBV2,CASIGLLAEQYF
TRBJ1-1,TRBV5-5,CASTLTRAFF
TRBJ2-1,TRBV5-4,CASSLTRGHSEQFF
TRBJ2-2,TRBV9,CASSVLSTGELFF
TRBJ1-2,TRBV4-3,CASSQDGQGLRGYTF
TRBJ1-3,TRBV7-9,CASRPDPGGTGIGTIYF
TRBJ1-3,TRBV9,CASSVSLAGSSSGNTIYF
TRBJ2-1,TRBV12-3/TRBV12-4,CASSPYEQFF
TRBJ1-5,TRBV30,CAWSDSSQPQHF
TRBJ2-5,TRBV29-1,CSVEDLWEKETQYF
TRBJ1-5,TRBV19,CASSSKGGNQPQHF
TRBJ2-5,TRBV7-9,CASSLISQETQYF
TRBJ1-1,TRBV29-1,CSVEDWHGMNTEAFF
TRBJ2-3,TRBV9,CASSVGRGTDTQYF
TRBJ1-1,TRBV5-1,CASSSGHLNTEAFF
TRBJ1-2,TRBV4-1,CASSPDNNYGYTF
TRBJ1-4,TRBV3-1/TRBV3-2,CASSQEFPGLGEKLFF
TRBJ1-1,TRBV4-2,CASRPTSRQLNTEAFF
TRBJ2-3,TRBV4-2,CASSQVGTSGADTQYF
TRBJ2-5,TRBV12-3/TRBV12-4,CASSPGGQETQYF
TRBJ2-2,TRBV28,CASMLGRDPTGELFF